Presented here are 19 T cell receptor beta chains from one specimen sequenced in a study of HIV-infected patients and healthy controls. No cell fractionation was done, so the repertoire covers all unsorted peripheral blood T cells. Reverse transcription used roughly 450 ng RNA and constant-region primers for alpha and beta. Using multiplexing indices, alpha and beta chain libraries were generated apart by chain-specific third strand synthesis. TCRdb called the 5' RACE reads again in MiXCR, with one record for every CDR3 protein. The sample has roughly 6,500 distinct CDR3 sequences, about 10% seen once. Here the sequenced sample was blood, taken before antiretroviral therapy. These receptors were taken from an adult with HIV infection.

This clonotype showed up many times. The chain uses TRBV28 and TRBJ1-1; tentatively, D is TRBD1 (5 bases). The germline CDR1 and CDR2 sequences are MDHEN and SYDVKM. The V end lost 1 base, the J end lost 5 bases, and 17 bases lay between the germline ends. This CDR3 spans 16 amino acids. The CDR3 DNA reads TGTGCCAGCAGTTTATTCCCCGGGGGAGTACGTACTGAAGCTTTCTTT. It codes for CASSLFPGGVRTEAFF.

This clonotype ranks as medium-sized. The J gene is TRBJ1-5, the V gene TRBV3-1; weak D call: TRBD1 (6 bases). V shed 2 bases and J shed 3 bases, with 14 bases lying between them. CDR3 length: 16 residues. Germline CDR1 and CDR2: LGHDT and YNNKEL (reference sequence). The CDR3 reads CASSQWGQGTNQPQHF. The DNA of the CDR3 is TGTGCCAGCAGCCAATGGGGTCAGGGGACCAATCAGCCCCAGCATTTT.

This clonotype was seen only a few times. The rearrangement links TRBV29-1 to TRBJ2-1; no clear D gene. Deletions cut 4 bases from V and 9 bases from J, with 7 bases between. The CDR3 extends over 10 amino acids. Germline assignment: CDR1 SQVTM and CDR2 ANQGSEA. The CDR3 bases are TGCAGCGTTGGTCCGGGTGAGCAGTTCTTC. It codes for CSVGPGEQFF.

This clonotype is medium-sized (0.01 to 0.1%). V is TRBV20-1 and J is TRBJ2-1; TRBD2 agrees at 11 bases. This CDR3 has 17 residues. Losses at the gene ends were 1 base for V and 8 bases for J; bases not matched to a gene: 13. CDR1 is DFQATT, CDR2 SNEGSKA, per germline (reference sequence). The CDR3 DNA follows: TGCAGTGCTAGAGGTGGGACTAGCGGAAGCCCTTCACATGAGCAGTTCTTC. It yields the protein CSARGGTSGSPSHEQFF.

By proportion, this clonotype is medium-sized. The chain joins TRBV12-3 or TRBV12-4 to TRBJ1-3, with D possibly TRBD1 on 5 matching bases. This CDR3 has 16 residues. With 3 bases removed from V and 3 bases from J, the gap between germline ends came to 15 bases. CDR3 in amino acids: CASSLGDASGGNTIYF. The CDR3 DNA sequence: TGTGCCAGCAGTTTGGGGGACGCCAGCGGTGGAAACACCATATATTTT.

This clonotype was detected ten times or more. The chain carries TRBV20-1 and TRBJ2-7, with 12 bases matching TRBD2. Germline V CDR1 and CDR2: DFQATT, SNEGSKA (reference sequence). Germline trimming cut 3 bases from V and 0 bases from J; bases unmatched to any gene: 3. The CDR3 consists of 15 residues. The DNA of the CDR3 is TGCAGTGCTAGGACTAGCGGGAGAAGCTCCTACGAGCAGTACTTC. Residues: CSARTSGRSSYEQYF.

Only a few counts were recorded for this clonotype. This chain joins TRBV5-1 and TRBJ2-4; D is undetermined. This CDR3 comprises 16 residues. The V end lost 0 bases, the J end lost 6 bases, and 16 bases lay between the germline ends. In germline, CDR1 is SGHRS, CDR2 YFSETQ. CDR3: CASSLVGAENRNIQYF. CDR3 bases: TGCGCCAGCAGCTTGGTAGGAGCCGAGAATAGAAACATTCAGTACTTC.

This clonotype is labeled medium-sized. This chain connects TRBV6-2 or TRBV6-3 to TRBJ1-6; 7 nucleotides line up with TRBD1. Germline lookup yields CDR1 MNHEY and CDR2 SVGEGT. This CDR3 has 15 amino acids. Germline trimming cut 8 bases from V and 8 bases from J; bases unmatched to any gene: 12. CDR3 amino acids: CASGRQGTADSPLHF. The CDR3 bases are TGTGCCAGCGGACGACAGGGAACGGCAGATTCACCCCTCCACTTT.

In its sample, this clonotype is medium-sized. The CDR3 reads CASSPRDAGRRNIQYF. The CDR3 nucleotides read TGTGCCAGCTCACCACGGGATGCGGGGCGTCGAAACATTCAGTACTTC. The V gene is TRBV18, the J gene TRBJ2-4; D possibly corresponds to TRBD2 (6 bases). The length of the CDR3 is 16 residues. From germline, CDR1 is KGHSH and CDR2 LQKENI. The V end was cut by 1 base, the J end by 6 bases, with 16 bases between.

This clonotype is labeled as medium-sized. This chain links TRBV6-6 with TRBJ2-2, with a possible D match to TRBD1 (5 bases). From germline, CDR1 is MNHNY and CDR2 SVGAGI (reference sequence). The CDR3 extends over 14 amino acids. The germline V and J ends were trimmed by 11 bases and 1 base, with 14 bases remaining between them. The CDR3 sequence is CAEGHTWNTGELFF. DNA of the CDR3: TGTGCCGAAGGACACACTTGGAACACCGGGGAGCTGTTTTTT.

This clonotype was counted many times. The chain uses TRBV15 and TRBJ1-5; no reliable D call. Germline loops: CDR1 LNHNV, CDR2 YYDKDF (reference sequence). This CDR3 has 13 amino acids. The ends were cut back, 1 base at V and 6 bases at J, with 7 bases in the middle. CDR3 protein: CATSRVRGQPQHF. The DNA for the CDR3 is TGTGCCACCAGCAGAGTAAGAGGTCAGCCCCAGCATTTT. The whole variable domain, filled in from reference TRBV15 and TRBJ1-5, reads DAMVIQNPRYQVTQFGKPVTLSCSQTLNHNVMYWYQQKSSQAPKLLFHYYDKDFNNEADTPDNFQSRRPNTSFCFLDIRSPGLGDTAMYLCATSRVRGQPQHFGDGTRLSIL.

This clonotype was observed at least ten times. The chain is built from TRBV3-1 and TRBJ1-5; 8 bases are a match to TRBD1. Germline-derived CDR1 and CDR2 are LGHDT and YNNKEL (reference sequence). There are 15 residues in the CDR3. The junction had 8 bases not matched to a gene; V was cut back by 6 bases and J by 4 bases. Here the CDR3 reads CASSPGQGRNQPQHF. The DNA for the CDR3 is TGTGCCAGCAGTCCAGGACAGGGACGAAATCAGCCCCAGCATTTT.

This clonotype was picked up many times. The rearrangement joins TRBV19 to TRBJ1-1; D not certain. Trimming took 5 bases from V and 5 from J, leaving 6 bases between them. Germline V gene sequence: CDR1 LNHDA, CDR2 SQIVND (reference sequence). The CDR3 length is 11 residues. The CDR3 nucleotides are TGTGCCAGTAGTGGCGGGACTGAAGCTTTCTTT. Protein: CASSGGTEAFF.

This clonotype was detected ten times or more. The chain uses TRBV5-4 and TRBJ2-7; the D gene could be TRBD1 or TRBD2 (5 bases each). This CDR3 comprises 15 residues. V shed 4 bases and J shed 0 bases, with 14 bases lying between them. CDR1 is SGHNT, CDR2 YYREEE, per germline (reference sequence). Here the CDR3 reads CASSAREGSSYEQYF. The CDR3 DNA reads TGTGCCAGCAGCGCACGTGAGGGGAGCTCCTACGAGCAGTACTTC.

This clonotype is labeled medium-sized. At one of its ends the junction is not consistent with the germline gene, which may arise from a read error. Here the CDR3 reads CNGVHNTEAFF. Written as DNA, the CDR3 is TGTAATGGTGTCCATAACACTGAAGCTTTCTTT. The chain combines TRBV29-1 with TRBJ1-1, with D uncertain. The CDR3 contains 11 residues. Germline-derived CDR1 and CDR2 are SQVTM and ANQGSEA.

This clonotype occurred many times. The CDR3 loop reads CASSYRGSGELFF. CDR3 coding DNA: TGTGCCAGCAGCTACAGGGGGTCCGGGGAGCTGTTTTTT. The V call is TRBV6-5, the J call TRBJ2-2; TRBD1 matches at 8 bases. This CDR3 contains 13 residues. Looked up from germline, CDR1 is MNHEY and CDR2 is SVGAGI. The V and J ends lost 6 bases and 6 bases, in that order; junction bases with no gene match: 3.

The CDR3 coding sequence is TGTGCCAGCAGCTTAGATGAAGAGAATCCTACGAACACCGGGGAGCTGTTTTTT. This translates into CASSLDEENPTNTGELFF. V is TRBV11-2 and J is TRBJ2-2; D gene uncertain. V lost 0 bases and J lost 0, with 14 bases in between. Looked up from germline, CDR1 is SGHAT and CDR2 is FQNNGV. The CDR3 spans 18 residues.

This clonotype is medium-sized. V and J are TRBV28 and TRBJ1-5, with no clear D. The V and J ends lost 9 bases and 6 bases respectively, with 18 bases between them. Germline values: CDR1 MDHEN, CDR2 SYDVKM. This CDR3 comprises 14 residues. The CDR3 region is CASFIGEGGQPQHF. Written as DNA, the CDR3 is TGTGCCAGTTTCATTGGGGAAGGCGGTCAGCCCCAGCATTTT. Full variable domain (remainder filled in from reference TRBV28 and TRBJ1-5): DVKVTQSSRYLVKRTGEKVFLECVQDMDHENMFWYRQDPGLGLRLIYFSYDVKMKEKGDIPEGYSVSREKKERFSLILESASTNQTSMYLCASFIGEGGQPQHFGDGTRLSIL.

This clonotype was recorded many times. This chain uses TRBV5-8 with TRBJ1-5; D perhaps matches TRBD1 (6 bases). V lost 1 base to trimming and J lost 0 bases, with 8 bases between them. The CDR3 length is 15 residues. In germline, CDR1 is SGHTS, CDR2 YDEGEE. DNA for the CDR3: TGTGCCAGCAGCTTGCAGGGGTATAGCAATCAGCCCCAGCATTTT. This encodes CASSLQGYSNQPQHF.